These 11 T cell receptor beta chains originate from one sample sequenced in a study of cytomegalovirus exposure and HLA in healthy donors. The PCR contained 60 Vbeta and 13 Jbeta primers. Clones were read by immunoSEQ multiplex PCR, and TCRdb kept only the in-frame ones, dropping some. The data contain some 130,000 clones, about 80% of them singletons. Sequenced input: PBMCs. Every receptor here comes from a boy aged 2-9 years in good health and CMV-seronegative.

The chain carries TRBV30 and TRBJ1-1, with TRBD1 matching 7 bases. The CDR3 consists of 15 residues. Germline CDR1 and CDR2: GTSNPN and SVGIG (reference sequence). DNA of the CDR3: TGTGCTTACAAAATCGGGCAGGGGGGATACACTGAAGCTTTCTTT. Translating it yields CAYKIGQGGYTEAFF.

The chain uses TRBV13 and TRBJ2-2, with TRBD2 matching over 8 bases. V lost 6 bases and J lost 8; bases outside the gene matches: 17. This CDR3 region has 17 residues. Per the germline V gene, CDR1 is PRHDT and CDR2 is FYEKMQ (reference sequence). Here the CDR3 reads CASSSTGRSGSRGELFF. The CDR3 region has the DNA TGTGCCAGCAGTTCCACCGGGAGGAGCGGGAGTCGGGGGGAGCTGTTTTTT.

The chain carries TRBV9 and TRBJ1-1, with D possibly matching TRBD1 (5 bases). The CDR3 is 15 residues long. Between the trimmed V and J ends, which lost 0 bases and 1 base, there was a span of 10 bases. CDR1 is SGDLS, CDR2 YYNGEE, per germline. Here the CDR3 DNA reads TGTGCCAGCAGCGTAGACGCGGGGGGGAACACTGAAGCTTTCTTT. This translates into CASSVDAGGNTEAFF.

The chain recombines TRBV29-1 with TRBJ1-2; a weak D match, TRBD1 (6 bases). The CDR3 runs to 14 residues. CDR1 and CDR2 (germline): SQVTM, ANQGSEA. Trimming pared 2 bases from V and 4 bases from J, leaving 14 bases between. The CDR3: CSVERGISGYGYTF. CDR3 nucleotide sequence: TGCAGCGTTGAAAGGGGGATATCTGGCTATGGCTACACCTTC. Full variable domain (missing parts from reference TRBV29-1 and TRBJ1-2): SAVISQKPSRDICQRGTSLTIQCQVDSQVTMMFWYRQQPGQSLTLIATANQGSEATYESGFVIDKFPISRPNLTFSTLTVSNMSPEDSSIYLCSVERGISGYGYTFGSGTRLTVV.

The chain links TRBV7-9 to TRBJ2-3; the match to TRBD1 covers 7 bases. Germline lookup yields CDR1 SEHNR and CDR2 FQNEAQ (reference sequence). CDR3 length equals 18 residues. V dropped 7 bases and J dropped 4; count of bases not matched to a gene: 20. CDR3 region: CASTETRQGRIGADTQYF. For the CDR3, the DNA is TGTGCCAGCACCGAGACCAGACAGGGCAGAATCGGGGCAGATACGCAGTATTTT.

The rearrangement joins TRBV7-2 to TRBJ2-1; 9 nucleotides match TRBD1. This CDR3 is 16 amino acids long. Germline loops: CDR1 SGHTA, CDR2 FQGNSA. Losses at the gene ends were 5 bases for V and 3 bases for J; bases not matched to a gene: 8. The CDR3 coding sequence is TGTGCCAGCAGCACCCCGGGACAGGGCTTCTACAATGAGCAGTTCTTC. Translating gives CASSTPGQGFYNEQFF.

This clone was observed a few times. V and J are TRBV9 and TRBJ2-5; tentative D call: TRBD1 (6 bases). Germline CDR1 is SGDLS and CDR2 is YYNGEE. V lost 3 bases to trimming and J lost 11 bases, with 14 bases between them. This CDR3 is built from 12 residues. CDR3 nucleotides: TGTGCCAGCAGCGCCCAGGGGCAAGAGCAGTACTTC. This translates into CASSAQGQEQYF. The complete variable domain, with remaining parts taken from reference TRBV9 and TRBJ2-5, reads DSGVTQTPKHLITATGQRVTLRCSPRSGDLSVYWYQQSLDQGLQFLIQYYNGEERAKGNILERFSAQQFPDLHSELNLSSLELGDSALYFCASSAQGQEQYFGPGTRLLVL.

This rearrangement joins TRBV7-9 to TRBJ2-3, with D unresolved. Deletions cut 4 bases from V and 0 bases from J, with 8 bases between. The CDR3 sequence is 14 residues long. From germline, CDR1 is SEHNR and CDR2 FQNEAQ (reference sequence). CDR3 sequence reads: CASSSLSSTDTQYF. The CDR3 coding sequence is TGTGCCAGCAGCTCCCTTTCTAGCACAGATACGCAGTATTTT.

CDR3 residues: CASSGQEGETQYF. As DNA, the CDR3 is TGTGCCAGCAGCGGACAGGAGGGAGAGACCCAGTACTTC. The V gene is TRBV25-1, the J gene TRBJ2-5, with a tentative D call TRBD1 (7 bases). CDR3 length: 13 residues. The ends were cut back, 6 bases at V and 4 bases at J, with 12 bases in the middle. The germline V gene has CDR1 MGHDK and CDR2 SYGVNS.

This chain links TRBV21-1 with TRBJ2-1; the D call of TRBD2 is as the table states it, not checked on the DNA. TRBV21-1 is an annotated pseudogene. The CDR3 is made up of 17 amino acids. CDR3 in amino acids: CASSKVAPASGTNWWFF. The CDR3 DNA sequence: TGTGCCAGCAGCAAAGTTGCCCCGGCTAGCGGGACAAATTGGTGGTTCTTC.

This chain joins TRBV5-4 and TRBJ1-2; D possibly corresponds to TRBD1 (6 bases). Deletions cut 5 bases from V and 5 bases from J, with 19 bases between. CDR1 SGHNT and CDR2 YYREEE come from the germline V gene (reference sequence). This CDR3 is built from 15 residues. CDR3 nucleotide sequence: TGTGCCAGCAGTTTGAGGCAGGGGCCCGAATATGGCTACACCTTC. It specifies CASSLRQGPEYGYTF. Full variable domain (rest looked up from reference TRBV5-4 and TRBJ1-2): ETGVTQSPTHLIKTRGQQVTLRCSSQSGHNTVSWYQQALGQGPQFIFQYYREEENGRGNFPPRFSGLQFPNYSSELNVNALELDDSALYLCASSLRQGPEYGYTFGSGTRLTVV.